These T cell receptor beta chains were read from a single sample in a study of cytomegalovirus exposure and HLA in healthy donors. Clones were sequenced by immunoSEQ multiplex PCR, and TCRdb holds only the in-frame ones, with some missing. The sample carries about 130,000 clones, about 80% recorded once. The sequencing input was PBMCs. These receptors were taken from a young man in good health and CMV-seronegative. Each CDR3 is given with its conserved first and last residue. D genes are given only for firm matches. Clone size, where shown, is once, few, many, or a class for clones that have expanded.

size: NA; V: TRBV4-1; D: TRBD2; CDR3: CASSQIGLASPTDTQYF
size: NA; V: TRBV29-1; D: NA; CDR3: CSVEAQVTDTQYF
size: few; V: TRBV27; D: NA; CDR3: CASSLSGDYEQYF
size: once; V: TRBV19; D: NA; CDR3: CASSIVAGDGYTF
size: NA; V: TRBV28; D: TRBD2; CDR3: CGSDSYSGMGGNEQFF
size: NA; V: TRBV9; D: TRBD2; CDR3: CASSGLAGGTDTQYF
size: NA; V: TRBV5-8; D: TRBD1; CDR3: CASSFGDSRNTIYF
size: NA; V: TRBV27; D: TRBD1; CDR3: CASSLTGVDNYGYTF
size: few; V: TRBV4-2; D: NA; CDR3: CASSQDQAGNYGYTF
size: NA; V: TRBV27; D: TRBD2; CDR3: CASSSRTSRYEQYF
size: NA; V: TRBV5-4; D: TRBD1; CDR3: CASSTGQGASEQYF
size: NA; V: TRBV10-3; D: TRBD2; CDR3: CAIRADLAGEQFF
size: NA; V: TRBV4-2; D: TRBD1; CDR3: CASSLAGGFTEAFF
size: NA; V: TRBV19; D: TRBD1; CDR3: CASRHGQVNYGYTF
size: NA; V: TRBV5-5; D: NA; CDR3: CASSFFRADEKLFF
size: few; V: TRBV5-1; D: NA; CDR3: CASSIGQNNEKLFF
size: few; V: TRBV10-3; D: NA; CDR3: CAIRGSSGNTIYF
size: few; V: TRBV6-1; D: TRBD1; CDR3: CASSEGRGSGNTEAFF
size: NA; V: TRBV27; D: TRBD2; CDR3: CASSLWGTSAFEQYF
size: NA; V: TRBV27; D: TRBD1; CDR3: CASSWGQGYNSPLHF
size: NA; V: TRBV6-5; D: NA; CDR3: CASSYGGANEAFF
size: NA; V: TRBV7-8; D: TRBD2; CDR3: CASNPLAGVINEQFF
size: NA; V: TRBV5-8; D: NA; CDR3: CASSLGSGVVQETQYF
size: NA; V: TRBV19; D: NA; CDR3: CASSGRGTFSGNTIYF